The entry below gives a single TCR beta chain sequence along with its context. Libraries were prepared by immunoSEQ multiplex PCR; TCRdb keeps only in-frame clonotypes and omits some of them. Here the sample spans approximately 290,000 clones, roughly 91% being singletons. Trimming removed 7 bases at V and 8 bases at J, with 17 bases between. The V gene's germline CDR1 is SGHVS and CDR2 FQNEAQ. CDR3 size: 14 residues. This sample stems from a study of blood T cell repertoires in COVID-19. Study overall: Sources were T cells, B-cell-depleted T cells, or PBMCs; the material itself was cDNA or gDNA.

The rearrangement uses TRBV7-8 and TRBJ1-4, with D possibly matching TRBD1 (6 bases). This clonotype was sampled from a woman in her twenties or thirties with COVID-19, enrolled during active disease. The source material was peripheral blood. The DNA for the CDR3 is TGTGCCAGCACCTGGGGGGGGCTAGGGGAAAAACTGTTTTTT. Protein sequence: CASTWGGLGEKLFF.